The text below deals with one TCR beta chain. Its specific antigen is unknown. The record has no base qualities; no much larger clone is one base away. The cohort was made up of approximately 700 healthy bone marrow donors. All cohort members were sampled while nominally healthy, although unrecorded immune exposures were likely present. The donor was CMV seronegative and was included in the group of around 320 seronegative cohort members. A peripheral blood sample was collected from each donor, and TCR beta sequencing was performed on peripheral blood mononuclear cells. Genomic DNA was extracted from the blood cell samples with the Qiagen DNeasy Blood Extraction Kit. V was cut back by 1 base and J by 4 bases, leaving a gap of 10 bases between them. Taken from cysteine to phenylalanine, the CDR3 has 14 residues. Only CDR3 DNA is held: 42 bases, read in frame from base 1. CDR1 MGHRA and CDR2 YSYEKL are derived from the germline V gene.

The library relied on the immunoSEQ multiplex PCR assay. For the multiplex PCR, a mixture combining 60 forward primers for TCR Vbeta segments and 13 reverse primers for TCR Jbeta segments was used. Amplification of the CDR3 region of rearranged TCR beta genes was performed with a multiplex PCR assay on genomic DNA. Amplified TCR beta libraries were sequenced as 87-base-pair reads on the Illumina HiSeq System. The study's processing was this. In a later analysis, tens of millions of unique TCR beta chains were counted across the 666 repertoires, and roughly 11 million of these chains were shared by at least two donors. To remove PCR and sequencing errors, raw reads were error-corrected and collapsed into unique sequences using a nearest-neighbor algorithm that merged closely related sequences. To assign V, D and J gene segments, CDR3 sequences were aligned to IMGT reference sequences. For a sequence to be retained, at least a six-nucleotide match to both a V gene segment and a J gene segment was required. Rearrangements were called productive when the CDR3 lacked stop codons and stayed in frame with V and J; all others were non-productive. Following IMGT convention, CDR3 was defined as the stretch from the second conserved V-encoded cysteine to the conserved J-encoded phenylalanine. The earlier analysis of a few hundred of the donors excluded sequences that lacked an unambiguous match to a single V gene segment. In an earlier analysis of approximately 550 of the donors, V segments were called functional above 56.7% productive rearrangements and were called segregating when the between-donor standard deviation exceeded 5%. To diagnose cytomegalovirus status from the catalog of TCR beta chain sequences, a statistical classification framework was built. A later analysis assigned V and J genes by comparing TCR nucleotide sequences with IMGT/GENE-DB human TR gene sequences. The TCRdist pipeline was used in a later analysis to assign CDR3 sequences and most-parsimonious VDJ recombination scenarios. A later analysis defined each TCR beta chain by its CDR3 amino acid sequence plus V-gene family, and excluded reads lacking a unique V-gene family. In a later analysis, fewer than 600 highly shared, low-generation-probability nucleotide sequences were removed to address suspected cross-contamination and a sequencing artifact. A later analysis calculated a clonal expansion index for each public chain from normalized within-repertoire ranks of inferred template counts. A later analysis computed generation probabilities with a VDJ recombination model fitted to out-of-frame rearrangements, and checked the results against IGoR. Hypergeometric tests were used in a later analysis to score TCR-TCR, TCR-HLA and TCR-CMV co-occurrence, with a repertoire-size bias correction applied to the TCR pairs. A later analysis estimated false discovery rates by permuting HLA or CMV assignments 20 times. A later analysis grouped co-occurring TCRs with DBSCAN, adding TCRdist sequence similarity when clustering within HLA-allele-positive subsets. Co-occurrence clustering excluded repertoires with fewer than 30,000 or more than 120,000 public chains, plus five with anomalous nucleotide sharing. The clones in this table, taken by TCRdb from immuneACCESS, are in-frame only. Not every clone is retained; where verified, under half of the shortfall comes from an unresolved V gene, and the cause of the rest is unknown. V and J calls plus clone size are reproduced from that table; the DNA served to infer D and trimming. This sample holds 90,000 to 150,000 clones; over 65% were observed only once. The ten largest clonotypes hold less than 3.5% of the sample.

The source of the sample is a study of cytomegalovirus exposure and HLA in healthy donors (dated by TCRdb to the late 2010s). Looking at the study overall: In an earlier analysis of approximately 500 of the donors, approximately 260 Gb of sequence data and 95 million to 130 million unique TCR beta sequences from roughly 180 million T cells were reported. A later analysis re-analyzed previously published TCR beta repertoires from roughly 600 donors and added high-resolution HLA genotyping to study TCR occurrence patterns. All discovery cohort repertoires had been generated using a single sequencing platform. Of the 300 to 500 genotyped donors, roughly 80% were placed in the genetic ancestry cluster associated with self-reported Caucasian donors. An earlier analysis of fewer than 750 of the donors used high-throughput TCR beta sequencing to judge whether each TCR beta V gene segment behaved as functional or pseudogenic. Because of strong linkage in the cohort, five DR-DQ haplotypes were treated as single units for association and clustering. Besides the first cohort of some 670 subjects, a separate validation cohort made up of some 110 different subjects was used. The study aimed to test whether cataloging public T cell receptors could reveal signatures of past pathogen exposure. Typing coverage differed by locus: A, B, C, DRB1 and DQB1 were typed in roughly 620-640 donors, DQA1 in around 500, DPA1 in 600 to 610, and DPB1 in around 490. The later analysis used no new phenotypic data to find candidate immune exposures, relying instead on TCR beta sequences and their occurrence across donors. High-throughput TCR immunosequencing, statistical association of individual TCRs with disease status, and machine learning were combined to predict cytomegalovirus infection status. HLA typing included class I and class II loci at four-digit resolution. An early release covering roughly 580 HLA-typed donors comprised around 300 gigabases of sequencing data and some 79 million unique TCR sequences. The T cell repertoires of 670 or so subjects were profiled by immunosequencing and related to cytomegalovirus serostatus. Among about 390 genotyped donors of the cohort, an average of about 240,000 unique TCR beta nucleotide sequences were sequenced per donor, around 18% of them non-productive. Donor age, sex, ethnicity and CMV serostatus were compiled together with the repertoire data. A later genetic analysis used genome-wide SNP genotypes for about three fifths of the 666 donors, treating that subset as a discovery cohort. General findings and caveats noted by the study authors: A later analysis reported that several top co-occurrence clusters appeared linked to parvovirus B19, influenza, CMV and Epstein-Barr virus. A few of the identified cytomegalovirus-associated TCR beta chains were confirmed in vitro to be specific for cytomegalovirus antigens. In a later genetic analysis, fewer N-insertions in productive TCRs were reported among donors in an Asian-associated ancestry cluster than the roughly 710-donor mean. A further reported finding was that TCR beta sequences accurately predicted the HLA-A and HLA-B alleles for most subjects in the first cohort. For the cohort, immune exposure information was limited to CMV serostatus. Across donors, most TCR sequences were observed very rarely, whereas some public TCRs were present in many individuals. In both the original and validation cohorts, the classifier was reported to diagnose cytomegalovirus status with high specificity and sensitivity. A cluster of highly shared sequence variants was judged likely to be a technical artifact of the sequencing pipeline. A later genetic analysis associated a missense DCLRE1C variant with V-gene and J-gene trimming of TCR beta chains, and an independent cohort replicated the association. Roughly uniform sequencing depth across donors was assumed in presence/absence analyses, although this assumption may not hold. In an earlier analysis of roughly 560 of the donors, most TCR beta V segments were observed in productive rearrangements about 87% or about 30% of the time, broadly matching IMGT annotations. A later analysis associated 17,000 or so TCR beta sequences with specific HLA alleles at a false discovery rate of 0.05. The authors suggested that the approach could potentially be generalized to other disease states and immunological phenotypes. Because some donors lacked HLA typing at each locus, the association tests relied only on the typed subset. Linkage disequilibrium might explain the correlated functional status among segregating V segments, but an unknown experimental factor could not be excluded. In a later analysis, most CMV-associated TCR beta chains were found to appear HLA-restricted, with HLA associations seemingly driven largely by CMV exposure. The study listed 150 to 200 TCR beta chains as associated with cytomegalovirus. Only TCR beta chains were sequenced in this cohort, and the absence of alpha or paired-chain data limited detectable features. The earlier analysis of almost 600 of the donors excluded 15 to 20 rarely observed V segments, including chromosome 9 orphons, because counts were too low. When HLA alleles, especially DR and DQ, strongly co-occurred, attributing TCR associations to individual alleles was difficult. Some IMGT-functional V segments, including TRBV6-2 and TRBV6-3, could not be distinguished by the 87-base-pair reads and were therefore excluded. In a later analysis, TCR association rates were found to vary across HLA loci, with the most associated TCRs seen for DRB1 alleles and the fewest for HLA-C alleles. A later analysis found that HLA-associated TCR beta chains were more clonally expanded and had lower generation probabilities than equally common non-associated chains.

Source material: PBMCs. The source is a female donor in good health and CMV-seronegative. The sequence joins TRBV4-1 to TRBJ1-2; D gene: possibly TRBD1, on 5 matching bases. The CDR3 region reads CASSQVGEAYGYTF. In nucleotides, the sequence is TGCGCCAGCAGCCAAGTAGGGGAAGCCTATGGCTACACCTTC.